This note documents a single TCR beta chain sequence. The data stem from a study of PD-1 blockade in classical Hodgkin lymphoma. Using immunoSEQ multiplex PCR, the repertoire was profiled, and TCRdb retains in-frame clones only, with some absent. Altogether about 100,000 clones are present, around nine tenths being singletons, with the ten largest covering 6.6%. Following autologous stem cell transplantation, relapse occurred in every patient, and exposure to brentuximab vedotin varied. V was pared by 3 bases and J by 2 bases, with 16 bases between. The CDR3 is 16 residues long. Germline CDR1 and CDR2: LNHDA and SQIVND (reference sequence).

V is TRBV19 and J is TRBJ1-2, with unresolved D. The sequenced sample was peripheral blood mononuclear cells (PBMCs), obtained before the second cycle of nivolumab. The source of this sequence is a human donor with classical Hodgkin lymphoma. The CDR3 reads CASSMTPTTANYGYTF. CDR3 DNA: TGTGCCAGTAGTATGACGCCCACCACAGCGAACTATGGCTACACCTTC.